This T cell receptor (beta chain) was sequenced during a study of T cells in Graves' hyperthyroidism and ophthalmopathy. The CDR3 loop spans 13 amino acids. Looked up from germline, CDR1 is ENHRY and CDR2 is SYGVKD. V was clipped by 6 bases and J by 8 bases; unmatched bases: 7. TCR beta CDR3 sequences were amplified from RNA transcripts. When the TCR CDR3 underwent first-round RT-PCR, the HTBI primer set was used. A single record per CDR3 protein comes from TCRdb applying MiXCR to the multiplex PCR reads. This table holds 600,000 to 650,000 distinct CDR3 sequences, around 21% found once. The sequencing sample was made of blood. The chain has TRBV10-3 and TRBJ2-1; 7 positions match TRBD2. The sequence came from a man aged 25 to 40 with Graves' ophthalmopathy. In DNA, the CDR3 is TGTGCCATCAGCCCAGGCCGGGAGGATGAGCAGTTCTTC. As protein: CAISPGREDEQFF.